This paragraph reports one T cell receptor beta chain. This clonotype was counted ten times or more. Its antigen specificity is not known. Base qualities are missing; no much larger clone stands one base away. The CDR3 runs 16 amino acids, cysteine and phenylalanine included. Kept here is only the CDR3 DNA, which spans 48 bases and is read in frame from base 1. Taken from the germline V gene, the CDR1 and CDR2 loops are SGHRS and YFSETQ. The V and J ends are trimmed by 1 base and 0 bases, leaving 13 bases between them. This sample stems from a study of T-cell reconstitution after alpha-beta-depleted transplantation in children listed by TCRdb under 2016. In terms of the full investigation: Using TCR repertoire profiling, the study quantitatively followed how T-cell immune reconstitution unfolded in children after TCRalphabeta/CD19-depleted allogeneic hematopoietic cell transplantation.

Libraries came from PCR. TCRdb shows the sequencer as Illumina HiSeq 2500. Molecular barcoding was employed in the preparation of TCR libraries, with unique molecular identifiers being used to normalize TCRbeta repertoire quantification. TCRdb trimmed the raw reads at Q25, called clones with MiXCR and kept productive beta chains. Identical CDR3 protein sequences are pooled into one entry, listed with their most common genes and DNA. This sample comprises hundreds of thousands of distinct CDR3 sequences, 10% to 15% of them detected only once. 0.65% to 0.9% of the sample is in the top ten clones. Interpreted using the paper, the treatment or condition label stands for: allogeneic hematopoietic cell transplantation with graft depleted of TCRalphabeta T cells and CD19 B cells. Transplant recipients were children who received TCRalphabeta/CD19-depleted allogeneic hematopoietic cell grafts. The investigation overall reported the following: Over subsequent months, a decline in hyperexpanded clone frequencies was noted, and after one year, T-cell counts and TCRbeta diversity were mostly ascribed to newly produced T cells. The high TCRbeta diversity at day 60 in some patients was ascribed to recipient T cells and intrathymic progenitors that had survived conditioning. Apparently early alphabetaT-cell count recovery about two months after transplant reportedly relied on only several hundred rapidly expanded clones derived from non-depleted graft cells.

The V and J genes are TRBV5-1 and TRBJ1-1, and possibly TRBD1, on 6 matching bases. This clonotype originated in a girl aged 2 to 10 with congenital amegakaryocytic thrombocytopenia, due to receive a stem cell transplant. The material sequenced was PBMCs, taken before TCRalphabeta/CD19-depleted stem cell transplant. For the CDR3, the sequence is CASSLLGARMNTEAFF. The DNA sequence is given as TGCGCCAGCAGCTTGTTGGGGGCCCGCATGAACACTGAAGCTTTCTTT.